Listed below are T cell receptor beta chains from one sample, sequenced in a study of regulatory T cells in long-lasting Graves disease. TCRdb re-derived calls from the multiplex PCR reads in MiXCR, one entry per CDR3 protein. The data show approximately 690,000 distinct CDR3 sequences, about 30% seen once. The sample here was peripheral blood mononuclear cells (PBMCs), taken when the disease was refractory, from a patient treated with antithyroid drugs. Every receptor here comes from a female donor with Graves disease. The CDR3 runs from the conserved cysteine through the conserved F or W. The D gene is left open where the match is weak. Rows give clone size only sometimes, using once, few, many, or a class for an expanded clone.

. | TRBJ1-1 | . | TRBV19 | CASKHRRTEAFF | TGTGCCAGTAAGCACAGGAGGACTGAAGCTTTCTTT
. | TRBJ1-1 | . | TRBV13 | CASSLLPGEAFF | TGTGCCAGCAGCTTATTGCCAGGTGAAGCTTTCTTT
. | TRBJ2-5 | TRBD2 | TRBV7-9 | CASSLLGLAEQYF | TGTGCCAGCAGCTTACTCGGACTAGCGGAACAGTACTTC
few | TRBJ1-1 | . | TRBV20-1 | CSARVEGNTEAFF | TGCAGTGCTAGAGTGGAGGGGAACACTGAAGCTTTCTTT
few | TRBJ1-2 | . | TRBV30 | CAWSVTRGDYGYTF | TGTGCCTGGAGTGTCACCCGCGGGGACTATGGCTACACCTTC
many | TRBJ2-5 | TRBD1 | TRBV28 | CAGFRGGEETQYF | TGTGCCGGTTTCAGAGGGGGCGAAGAGACCCAGTACTTC
few | TRBJ1-5 | TRBD1 | TRBV15 | CATSSTGVGQPQHF | TGTGCCACCAGCAGCACAGGGGTAGGTCAGCCCCAGCATTTT
. | TRBJ2-7 | . | TRBV20-1 | CSASGPTRDEGEQYF | TGCAGTGCTAGCGGACCTACTAGGGATGAAGGCGAGCAGTACTTC
many | TRBJ1-1 | . | TRBV28 | CASSLTEAFF | TGTGCCAGCAGTTTGACTGAAGCTTTCTTT
few | TRBJ1-3 | TRBD1 | TRBV12-3/TRBV12-4 | CAISSTGGSGNTIYF | TGTGCCATCAGTTCCACAGGGGGATCTGGAAACACCATATATTTT
many | TRBJ1-2 | TRBD1 | TRBV28 | CASSFSGGKNYGYTF | TGTGCCAGCAGTTTTTCAGGGGGCAAAAACTATGGCTACACCTTC
many | TRBJ2-5 | TRBD2 | TRBV11-2 | CASSLRGLAGGETQYF | TGTGCCAGCAGCTTAAGGGGACTAGCGGGAGGAGAGACCCAGTACTTC
many | TRBJ2-5 | . | TRBV20-1 | CSAGTQETQYF | TGCAGTGCTGGGACGCAAGAGACCCAGTACTTC
. | TRBJ1-1 | TRBD1 | TRBV19 | CASSSRRDRGPIRPEAFF | TGTGCCAGTAGTTCCCGCCGGGACAGGGGGCCCATCCGTCCTGAAGCTTTCTTT
few | TRBJ1-2 | . | TRBV6-1 | CASRSDTNYGYTF | TGTGCCAGCAGGTCTGATACTAACTATGGCTACACCTTC
many | TRBJ1-1 | . | TRBV12-3/TRBV12-4 | CASSFRGLGAMNTEAFF | TGTGCCAGCAGTTTTCGGGGATTGGGGGCCATGAACACTGAAGCTTTCTTT
many | TRBJ1-1 | . | TRBV5-6 | CASSLGGMFGTEAFF | TGTGCCAGCAGCTTGGGGGGCATGTTTGGCACTGAAGCTTTCTTT
. | TRBJ1-1 | . | TRBV6-4 | CASKPLGDALNTEAFF | TGTGCCAGCAAGCCTCTAGGGGACGCCTTGAACACTGAAGCTTTCTTT
. | TRBJ2-5 | . | TRBV29-1 | CSVVRQAQGTQYF | TGCAGCGTTGTGCGACAGGCCCAAGGGACCCAGTACTTC
. | TRBJ2-5 | TRBD1 | TRBV11-2 | CASSSSTGVLGETQYF | TGTGCCAGCAGCTCGTCGACAGGGGTATTGGGGGAGACCCAGTACTTC
many | TRBJ1-1 | . | TRBV27 | CASSFQGTNTEAFF | TGTGCCAGCAGTTTCCAGGGGACGAACACTGAAGCTTTCTTT
. | TRBJ1-5 | . | TRBV6-2/TRBV6-3 | CASGHYQPQHF | TGTGCCAGCGGGCACTATCAGCCCCAGCATTTT
. | TRBJ1-2 | . | TRBV12-3/TRBV12-4 | CASGRFGGAPRNGYTF | TGTGCCAGCGGCCGATTCGGGGGGGCCCCTCGCAATGGCTACACCTTC
few | TRBJ1-1 | . | TRBV29-1 | CSVGAFGTEAFF | TGCAGCGTTGGGGCCTTCGGCACTGAAGCTTTCTTT
many | TRBJ1-2 | . | TRBV28 | CASSLLGAYGYTF | TGTGCCAGCAGTTTATTGGGGGCCTATGGCTACACCTTC
few | TRBJ2-7 | . | TRBV3-1 | CASSQAKPSSYEQYF | TGTGCCAGCAGCCAAGCGAAACCGAGCTCCTACGAGCAGTACTTC
few | TRBJ2-6 | . | TRBV20-1 | CSALQVSGANVLTF | TGCAGTGCGCTACAGGTCTCTGGGGCCAACGTCCTGACTTTC
many | TRBJ1-2 | . | TRBV27 | CASSLGLSGYGYTF | TGTGCCAGCAGTTTGGGTTTATCCGGCTATGGCTACACCTTC
many | TRBJ1-1 | . | TRBV28 | CASSQHRDDAEAFF | TGTGCCAGCAGTCAGCACCGGGACGACGCTGAAGCTTTCTTT
. | TRBJ1-5 | . | TRBV19 | CASTIGGRNQPQHF | TGTGCCAGTACCATAGGGGGGAGAAATCAGCCCCAGCATTTT
. | TRBJ2-1 | TRBD2 | TRBV20-1 | CSATRLATNEQFF | TGCAGTGCTACCCGACTAGCGACCAATGAGCAGTTCTTC
. | TRBJ2-4 | . | TRBV5-4 | CASSESGTIIQYF | TGTGCCAGCAGCGAATCCGGGACGATCATTCAGTACTTC
. | TRBJ1-1 | . | TRBV29-1 | CSVGRAAGEAFF | TGCAGCGTTGGTCGGGCGGCAGGAGAAGCTTTCTTT
. | TRBJ1-5 | . | TRBV20-1 | CSAPGRVGQPQHF | TGCAGTGCTCCCGGTAGGGTTGGCCAGCCCCAGCATTTT
. | TRBJ1-4 | . | TRBV30 | CAWSDSPFSPNEKLFF | TGTGCCTGGAGCGATTCCCCCTTTTCGCCTAATGAAAAACTGTTTTTT
. | TRBJ1-4 | . | TRBV5-6 | CASSSGLSGSEKQFF | TGTGCCAGCAGCTCGGGACTCTCGGGGAGTGAAAAACAGTTTTTT
. | TRBJ2-7 | . | TRBV29-1 | CSVESGPSYEQYF | TGCAGCGTTGAAAGCGGCCCGTCCTACGAGCAGTACTTC
. | TRBJ2-5 | TRBD2 | TRBV5-6 | CASSLAGTSGRAETQYF | TGTGCCAGCAGCTTGGCCGGGACTAGCGGGAGAGCGGAGACCCAGTACTTC